The 30 T cell receptor beta chains below all came from one sample that was sequenced in a study of T cells in Graves' hyperthyroidism and ophthalmopathy. RNA transcripts were the template for amplifying TCR beta CDR3 regions. HTBI primers were the set used in a first-round RT-PCR of the TCR CDR3. One entry per CDR3 protein results from TCRdb running MiXCR on the multiplex PCR reads. The sample records a few hundred thousand distinct CDR3 sequences, around 14% being singletons. The sequenced sample consisted of blood. The receptors were sampled from a woman in her twenties or thirties with Graves' hyperthyroidism.

About this clonotype itself: A much larger clone differs by one base, so this may be a read error. The chain combines TRBV20-1 with TRBJ2-1, with 9 bases fitting TRBD1. With 3 bases clipped from V and 10 bases from J, the junction kept 4 bases outside the gene matches. CDR3 length: 12 residues. Germline CDR1 reads DFQATT; CDR2 reads SNEGSKA (reference sequence). CDR3: CSASYRGREQFF. CDR3 nucleotide sequence: TGCAGTGCTAGTTACAGGGGGCGCGAGCAGTTCTTC.

This clonotype was picked up many times. The V gene is TRBV28, the J gene TRBJ1-2; D is ambiguous. Per germline, CDR1 MDHEN and CDR2 SYDVKM. Trimming stripped 1 base from V and 4 bases from J, with 13 bases between. The CDR3 runs to 15 residues. CDR3 amino acids: CASSLSRSFVYGYTF. DNA of the CDR3: TGTGCCAGCAGTTTATCGAGGTCCTTTGTCTATGGCTACACCTTC.

This clonotype was observed a handful of times. The chain employs TRBV7-9 and TRBJ1-2; 9 bases line up with TRBD1. V gave up 1 base and J gave up 2 bases; unmatched junction bases: 2. This CDR3 has 15 residues. The germline CDR1 and CDR2 sequences are SEHNR and FQNEAQ (reference sequence). The CDR3 sequence: CASSLGTGDNYGYTF. The CDR3 region has the DNA TGTGCCAGCAGCTTAGGGACAGGGGACAACTATGGCTACACCTTC. Supplemented by reference TRBV7-9 and TRBJ1-2, the full variable domain reads DTGVSQNPRHKITKRGQNVTFRCDPISEHNRLYWYRQTLGQGPEFLTYFQNEAQLEKSRLLSDRFSAERPKGSFSTLEIQRTEQGDSAMYLCASSLGTGDNYGYTFGSGTRLTVV.

V is TRBV10-3 and J is TRBJ2-3; D is unclear. In germline, CDR1 is ENHRY, CDR2 SYGVKD. The CDR3 extends over 14 amino acids. V was cut by 2 bases and J by 0 bases, with 6 bases left in between. Here the CDR3 DNA reads TGTGCCATCAGTGAGCCTGACAGCACAGATACGCAGTATTTT. It codes for CAISEPDSTDTQYF.

This clonotype has a count of ten or more. This sequence joins TRBV27 and TRBJ2-5; 8 nucleotides line up with TRBD1. Germline V gene lookup returns CDR1 MNHEY and CDR2 SMNVEV (reference sequence). This CDR3 is 17 amino acids long. Trimming at V came to 2 bases and at J to 4 bases, leaving 12 bases not matched to a gene. CDR3 residues: CASSLDRQGACGETQYF. DNA of the CDR3: TGTGCCAGCAGTTTAGATCGGCAGGGGGCCTGCGGAGAGACCCAGTACTTC.

This clonotype was detected many times. The J gene is TRBJ2-7, the V gene TRBV12-3 or TRBV12-4, with D tentatively TRBD2 (6 bases). The CDR3 runs to 15 residues. With 6 bases removed from V and 4 bases from J, the gap between germline ends came to 19 bases. This CDR3 is CASSPLGGRSYEQYF. For the CDR3, the DNA is TGTGCCAGCAGCCCCTTGGGAGGTAGGTCTTACGAGCAGTACTTC.

This clonotype was counted a few times. V usage is TRBV6-1 and J usage is TRBJ2-7; 8 bases are a match to TRBD2. The CDR3 sequence is 15 residues long. J was trimmed by 5 bases and V by 5 bases; bases with no gene match: 11. Per the germline V gene, CDR1 is MNHNS and CDR2 is SASEGT. As DNA, the CDR3 is TGTGCCAGCAGTCCCACCAGCGGGAGTGGGCACGAGCAGTACTTC. This encodes CASSPTSGSGHEQYF.

The chain links TRBV9 to TRBJ2-3; either TRBD1 or TRBD2 may fit D (6 bases each). Trimming shortened V by 1 base and J by 5 bases, and 17 bases separated the two germline ends. This CDR3 contains 16 residues. In germline, CDR1 is SGDLS, CDR2 YYNGEE. The CDR3: CASSVRGAPAGDTQYF. The DNA for the CDR3 is TGTGCCAGCAGCGTAAGGGGGGCCCCTGCGGGAGATACGCAGTATTTT.

With respect to this clonotype: One base away lies a much larger clone, so this may be a sequencing read error. The chain joins TRBV6-2 or TRBV6-3 to TRBJ2-4; TRBD2 agrees at 10 bases. This CDR3 region has 16 residues. The germline V gene encodes CDR1 MNHEY and CDR2 SVGEGT. Losses at the gene ends were 5 bases for V and 9 bases for J; bases not matched to a gene: 13. The CDR3 DNA reads as TGTGCCAGCAGTCGTCGACTAGCGGGCCAAGGTGGCATTCAGTACTTC. It encodes CASSRRLAGQGGIQYF.

The chain has TRBV7-9 and TRBJ1-2; no clear D gene. Germline loops: CDR1 SEHNR, CDR2 FQNEAQ (reference sequence). V was cut by 3 bases and J by 6 bases, with 8 bases left in between. This CDR3 spans 12 amino acids. For the CDR3, the DNA is TGTGCCAGCAGCTTCCAGAGTCATGGCTACACCTTC. Translation gives CASSFQSHGYTF.

The CDR3 nucleotides are TGTGCCAGCAGTCGGTGGCCTAGCGGGAGGGCCTACAATGAGCAGTTCTTC. Amino acids: CASSRWPSGRAYNEQFF. The chain combines TRBV2 with TRBJ2-1, with 12 bases matching TRBD2. The CDR3 is 17 residues long. V was clipped by 5 bases and J by 2 bases; unmatched bases: 7. CDR1 is SNHLY, CDR2 FYNNEI, per germline.

This clonotype was recorded many times. V and J are TRBV7-2 and TRBJ2-3, with 7 bases that match TRBD2. CDR3 size: 18 residues. J gave up 2 bases and V 2 bases, and 13 bases lay outside the gene matches. Germline lookup yields CDR1 SGHTA and CDR2 FQGNSA. The CDR3 here is CASSLRWDYLSTTDTQYF. The DNA for the CDR3 is TGTGCCAGCAGCTTACGATGGGACTACCTCTCGACCACAGATACGCAGTATTTT.

This clonotype was detected a few times. V and J are TRBV7-9 and TRBJ2-1; weak D call: TRBD1 (6 bases). Germline lookup yields CDR1 SEHNR and CDR2 FQNEAQ (reference sequence). The CDR3 is made up of 17 amino acids. Trimming left V 6 bases short and J 4 bases short, with 22 bases between. CDR3 nucleotide sequence: TGTGCCAGCAGACCCACTAACAGGGAGCATTCGTACAATGAGCAGTTCTTC. It specifies CASRPTNREHSYNEQFF.

CDR3 DNA sequence: TGTGCCAGCAGTGATGTGGGGGACCCAAACAATGAGCAGTTCTTC. Its translation: CASSDVGDPNNEQFF. J is TRBJ2-1 and V is TRBV6-1, with D perhaps assigned TRBD1 or TRBD2 (5 bases each). CDR3 length equals 15 residues. The V and J ends lost 3 bases and 5 bases respectively, with 14 bases between them. Germline-derived CDR1 and CDR2 are MNHNS and SASEGT.

Worth noting for this clonotype: A read error may produce the germline difference seen at one junction end. The rearrangement joins TRBV18 to TRBJ2-2, with D perhaps assigned TRBD1 or TRBD2 (6 bases each). This CDR3 is built from 14 residues. Germline values: CDR1 KGHSH, CDR2 LQKENI. The CDR3 DNA reads as TGTGCCAGCTCACCAGGGTGGGACACCGGGGGGCTGTTTTTT. Translation gives CASSPGWDTGGLFF.

This clonotype was seen at least ten times. The chain couples TRBV2 to TRBJ2-2; tentatively, D is TRBD1 (5 bases). Germline V gene data show CDR1 as SNHLY and CDR2 as FYNNEI. Trimming removed 7 bases from V and 4 bases from J, with 22 bases in between. This CDR3 contains 17 residues. CDR3 DNA sequence: TGTGCCAGCACCCGATTGGGCAGGGCCTTAGCCACCGGGGAGCTGTTTTTT. This encodes CASTRLGRALATGELFF. The variable domain in full, with the rest retrieved from reference TRBV2 and TRBJ2-2, is EPEVTQTPSHQVTQMGQEVILRCVPISNHLYFYWYRQILGQKVEFLVSFYNNEISEKSEIFDDQFSVERPDGSNFTLKIRSTKLEDSAMYFCASTRLGRALATGELFFGEGSRLTVL.

At least ten counts were recorded for this clonotype. The CDR3 here is CASTKQGISNQPQHF. As DNA, the CDR3 is TGTGCCAGCACGAAGCAGGGGATTAGCAATCAGCCCCAGCATTTT. The chain links TRBV5-8 to TRBJ1-5; TRBD1 might be the D (6 bases). Germline CDR1 SGHTS, CDR2 YDEGEE. Trimming removed 6 bases from V and 0 bases from J, with 13 bases in between. The CDR3 consists of 15 residues.

This clonotype has a count of ten or more. The chain employs TRBV11-2 and TRBJ2-3; TRBD2 agrees at 8 bases. CDR3 size: 15 residues. V was pared by 5 bases and J by 0 bases, with 4 bases of the junction left unmatched. The germline CDR1 and CDR2 sequences are SGHAT and FQNNGV. This CDR3 reads CASSPVAGSTDTQYF. Written as DNA, the CDR3 is TGTGCCAGCAGCCCGGTAGCGGGAAGCACAGATACGCAGTATTTT.

This clonotype was observed many times. The chain is built from TRBV2 and TRBJ2-3, with D uncertain. This CDR3 has 14 amino acids. Germline V CDR1 and CDR2: SNHLY, FYNNEI. V shed 3 bases and J shed 4 bases, with 11 bases lying between them. This CDR3 is CASSEIRVSDTQYF. CDR3 DNA: TGTGCCAGCAGTGAGATTCGCGTGTCAGATACGCAGTATTTT.

The gene calls are TRBV18 and TRBJ2-5; D ambiguous. V dropped 6 bases and J dropped 0 bases, with 5 bases sitting between them. The CDR3 runs 12 residues. CDR1 is KGHSH, CDR2 LQKENI, per germline. CDR3 nucleotide sequence: TGTGCCAGCTCGGTAAACCAAGAGACCCAGTACTTC. It codes for CASSVNQETQYF.

This clonotype was observed many times. The rearrangement links TRBV11-3 to TRBJ2-5; weak D call: TRBD1 (5 bases). Germline values: CDR1 SGHNT, CDR2 YENEEA. This CDR3 contains 12 residues. Trimming removed 8 bases from V and 2 bases from J, with 9 bases in between. The CDR3 sequence: CASGHLQETQYF. As DNA, the CDR3 is TGTGCCAGCGGACACCTGCAAGAGACCCAGTACTTC.

This clonotype was observed many times. The chain employs TRBV20-1 and TRBJ2-5; 7 bases align to TRBD2. From germline, CDR1 is DFQATT and CDR2 SNEGSKA (reference sequence). The V and J ends lost 5 bases and 2 bases, in that order; junction bases with no gene match: 5. This CDR3 is built from 13 residues. The CDR3 DNA is TGCAGTGCTGGCGGGAGTGTTCAAGAGACCCAGTACTTC. Protein product: CSAGGSVQETQYF.

This clonotype occurred many times. The junction and the germline gene differ at one end; a read error may be behind it. This chain uses TRBV5-1 with TRBJ2-5; D is uncertain. Germline lookup yields CDR1 SGHRS and CDR2 YFSETQ. CDR3 length: 11 residues. DNA of the CDR3: TGTGCCAGCAGCTTCCAAGAGACCCAGTACTTC. It encodes CASSFQETQYF.

This clonotype was counted a few times. The rearrangement links TRBV19 to TRBJ2-7; D possibly corresponds to TRBD1 (6 bases). Between the trimmed V and J ends, which lost 6 bases and 1 base, there was a span of 19 bases. Per germline, CDR1 LNHDA and CDR2 SQIVND (reference sequence). The CDR3 consists of 16 residues. The CDR3 protein is CASSQGPQGPSYEQYF. As DNA, the CDR3 is TGTGCCAGTAGCCAGGGGCCCCAGGGGCCATCCTACGAGCAGTACTTC.

This chain links TRBV5-1 with TRBJ1-1; the D gene is possibly TRBD1 (5 bases). The germline V gene has CDR1 SGHRS and CDR2 YFSETQ. The CDR3 covers 13 residues. Trimming removed 4 bases at V and 6 bases at J, with 13 bases between. This CDR3 is CASSNPSRAEAFF. The CDR3 nucleotides are TGCGCCAGCAGCAACCCTTCCAGGGCTGAAGCTTTCTTT.

This clonotype was detected ten times or more. This chain links TRBV5-1 with TRBJ2-3, with D possibly TRBD2 on 5 matching bases. The CDR3 sequence is 13 residues long. Trimming cost V 4 bases and J 6 bases, with 12 bases left between them. Germline assignment: CDR1 SGHRS and CDR2 YFSETQ. CDR3 loop: CASSPRTVDTQYF. Written as DNA, the CDR3 is TGCGCCAGCAGCCCGCGGACTGTTGATACGCAGTATTTT.

This clonotype was counted a few times. The chain carries TRBV28 and TRBJ2-1; 9 bases match TRBD2. CDR3 length: 15 amino acids. Germline-derived CDR1 and CDR2 are MDHEN and SYDVKM. J lost 4 bases, V lost 3 bases, and 4 bases had no gene match. DNA of the CDR3: TGTGCCAGCAGTTTTACTAGCGGGCTATACAATGAGCAGTTCTTC. This sequence encodes CASSFTSGLYNEQFF. Filled out from reference TRBV28 and TRBJ2-1, the complete variable domain reads DVKVTQSSRYLVKRTGEKVFLECVQDMDHENMFWYRQDPGLGLRLIYFSYDVKMKEKGDIPEGYSVSREKKERFSLILESASTNQTSMYLCASSFTSGLYNEQFFGPGTRLTVL.

This chain uses TRBV19 with TRBJ2-5; no clear D. The CDR3 is 13 residues long. Trimming pared 4 bases from V and 4 bases from J, leaving 10 bases between. Looked up from germline, CDR1 is LNHDA and CDR2 is SQIVND (reference sequence). Here the CDR3 DNA reads TGTGCCAGTAGTAATATCAAAGGAGAGACCCAGTACTTC. It translates to CASSNIKGETQYF.

This clonotype was detected ten times or more. This chain joins TRBV24-1 and TRBJ1-4; weak D call: TRBD1 (5 bases). This CDR3 is 17 amino acids long. Germline lookup yields CDR1 KGHDR and CDR2 SFDVKD. Trimming removed 3 bases at V and 6 bases at J, with 19 bases between. The CDR3 loop is CATSDLGIDSSDEKLFF. The CDR3 DNA reads as TGTGCCACCAGTGATCTAGGGATCGACAGCTCGGATGAAAAACTGTTTTTT.

This clonotype was seen many times. The chain has TRBV6-1 and TRBJ2-3; D might be TRBD2 (6 bases). CDR3 length: 17 residues. Germline V gene lookup returns CDR1 MNHNS and CDR2 SASEGT. V lost 5 bases, J lost 2 bases, and 20 bases lay in between. CDR3 nucleotides: TGTGCCAGCAGTCGTAGCGGAGGGGATGGTATCACAGATACGCAGTATTTT. This translates into CASSRSGGDGITDTQYF.